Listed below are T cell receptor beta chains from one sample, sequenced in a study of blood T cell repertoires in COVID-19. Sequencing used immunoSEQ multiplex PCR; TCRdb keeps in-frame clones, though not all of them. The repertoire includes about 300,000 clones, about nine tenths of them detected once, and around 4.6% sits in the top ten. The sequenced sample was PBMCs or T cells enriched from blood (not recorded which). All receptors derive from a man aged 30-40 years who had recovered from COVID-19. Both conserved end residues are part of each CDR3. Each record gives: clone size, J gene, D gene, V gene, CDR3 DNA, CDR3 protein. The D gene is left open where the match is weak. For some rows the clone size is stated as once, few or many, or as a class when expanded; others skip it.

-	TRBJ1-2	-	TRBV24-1	TGTGCCACCAGTGATTTGGGTGGAGTAGGCTACACCTTC	CATSDLGGVGYTF
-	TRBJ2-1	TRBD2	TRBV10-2	TGCGCCAGCAGTGAGTCCGTAGCGGGGGGGAGTGAGCAGTTCTTC	CASSESVAGGSEQFF
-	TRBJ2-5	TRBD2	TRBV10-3	TGTGCCATCAGTGAGTCCCAGCGGGGGGGCTCAGAGACCCAGTACTTC	CAISESQRGGSETQYF
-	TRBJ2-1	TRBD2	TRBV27	TGTGCCAGCAGTTTAGGACTAGCGGACAATGAGCAGTTCTTC	CASSLGLADNEQFF
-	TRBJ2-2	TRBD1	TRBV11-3	TGTGCCAGCAGCTTGGTTGGCCAGGGGGTGGTCGGGGAGCTGTTTTTT	CASSLVGQGVVGELFF
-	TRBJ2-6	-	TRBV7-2	TGTGCCAGCAGCTTTCTCCGGTCCTCTGGGGCCAACGTCCTGACTTTC	CASSFLRSSGANVLTF
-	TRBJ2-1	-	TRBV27	TGTGCCAGCAGTCCGGGAAACTCCTACAATGAGCAGTTCTTC	CASSPGNSYNEQFF
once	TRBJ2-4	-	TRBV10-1	TGCGCCATGACGCAGGGGGCCAAAAACATTCAGTACTTC	CAMTQGAKNIQYF
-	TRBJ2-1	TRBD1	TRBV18	TGTGCCAGCTCGGGGACAGGGGGCTTTTATGATGAGCAGTTCTTC	CASSGTGGFYDEQFF
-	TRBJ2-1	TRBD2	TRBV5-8	TGTGCCAGCAGCTTGACGCTAGCGGGGGGAACTAGGAGCTCCTACAATGAGCAGTTCTTC	CASSLTLAGGTRSSYNEQFF
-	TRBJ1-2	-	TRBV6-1	TGTGCCAGCAGTGAATGGCTAGTGAGCTATGCCGGAGCTAACTATGGCTACACCTTC	CASSEWLVSYAGANYGYTF
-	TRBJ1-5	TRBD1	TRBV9	TGTGCCAGCAGCCCCGGGGGACAGGGGTATCAGCCCCAGCATTTT	CASSPGGQGYQPQHF
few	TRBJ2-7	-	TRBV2	TGTGCCAGCAGGTTAGGCGGGACCTCCTACGAGCAGTACTTC	CASRLGGTSYEQYF
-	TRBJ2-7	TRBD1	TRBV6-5	TGTGCCAGCAGCCAAGGACAGGGCGAGACAGTGCAGTACTTC	CASSQGQGETVQYF
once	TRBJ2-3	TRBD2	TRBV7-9	TGTGCCAGCAGCTGGGGACTAGCGGGGGGGCCGAATGGAGATACGCAGTATTTT	CASSWGLAGGPNGDTQYF
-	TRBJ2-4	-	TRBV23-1	TGCGCCAGCAGTCAGTCGCTGGGGCCCTACAAAAACATTCAGTACTTC	CASSQSLGPYKNIQYF
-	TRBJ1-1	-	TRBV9	TGTGCCAGCACGCCTCGGGGGAAACTTAGTGGGACTGAAGCTTTCTTT	CASTPRGKLSGTEAFF
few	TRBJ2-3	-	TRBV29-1	TGCAGCGTTGTGATGGGGGCGGATACGCAGTATTTT	CSVVMGADTQYF
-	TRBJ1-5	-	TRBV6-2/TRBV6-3	TGTGCCAGCAGTTACATCGATCAGCCCCAGCATTTT	CASSYIDQPQHF
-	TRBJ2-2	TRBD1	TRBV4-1	TGCGCCAGCAGCCAAGATGAAGGGGGCCGGGTCACCGGGGAGCTGTTTTTT	CASSQDEGGRVTGELFF
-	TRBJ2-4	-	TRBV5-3	TGTGCCAGAAGCCCTTGGCCGATACCCACAGTGCTAGCCAAAAACATTCAGTACTTC	CARSPWPIPTVLAKNIQYF
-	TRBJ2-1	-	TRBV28	TGTGCCAGCAGTTTAGGGGGCATCCCGAGGGACAATGAGCAGTTCTTC	CASSLGGIPRDNEQFF